Below, 10 T cell receptor beta chains from the same sample are listed, as sequenced in a study of shared clonotypes between healthy human individuals. Sequencing used immunoSEQ multiplex PCR; TCRdb keeps in-frame clones, though not all of them. The sample consists of roughly 510,000 clones, almost 80% of them appearing once. What was sequenced was PBMCs. The receptors derive from a woman in her forties in good health. Some clones in this sample may be carry-over from other donors' samples.

The genes are TRBV2 and TRBJ2-3; D possibly corresponds to TRBD1 (5 bases). The CDR3 covers 15 residues. The V end was cut by 1 base, the J end by 1 base, with 9 bases between. Looked up from germline, CDR1 is SNHLY and CDR2 is FYNNEI. The CDR3 is CASSEGQQGTDTQYF. CDR3 in DNA: TGTGCCAGCAGTGAAGGACAGCAAGGCACAGATACGCAGTATTTT.

J is TRBJ1-3 and V is TRBV30; D is undetermined. Germline V gene sequence: CDR1 GTSNPN, CDR2 SVGIG (reference sequence). This CDR3 has 13 amino acids. Deletions cut 6 bases from V and 4 bases from J, with 13 bases between. This CDR3 reads CACHSGSGNTIYF. In DNA, the CDR3 is TGTGCCTGCCACAGCGGTTCCGGAAACACCATATATTTT.

V usage is TRBV2 and J usage is TRBJ1-5; D is perhaps TRBD1 (6 bases). V lost 2 bases to trimming and J lost 10 bases, with 15 bases between them. The CDR3 covers 14 residues. Germline-derived CDR1 and CDR2 are SNHLY and FYNNEI. The CDR3 region is CASSENRGGGPQHF. The CDR3 region has the DNA TGTGCCAGCAGTGAAAACCGGGGAGGGGGACCCCAGCATTTT.

The V call is TRBV30, the J call TRBJ2-5; maybe TRBD2 (5 bases). The CDR3 is made up of 11 amino acids. The V end was cut by 2 bases, the J end by 14 bases, with 15 bases between. In germline, CDR1 is GTSNPN, CDR2 SVGIG (reference sequence). CDR3 nucleotide sequence: TGTGCCTGGAGTTCGGACTGGTCCCGATACTTC. Amino acids: CAWSSDWSRYF.

This clone has a handful of counts. In the same sample, other DNA sequences code for this CDR3. The rearrangement joins TRBV9 to TRBJ2-5; D call uncertain. The CDR3 is 12 amino acids. CDR1 SGDLS and CDR2 YYNGEE come from the germline V gene. V was trimmed by 0 bases and J by 4 bases, leaving 4 bases between them. This chain's CDR3 is CASSVEGETQYF. In DNA form, the CDR3 reads TGTGCCAGCAGCGTAGAGGGAGAGACCCAGTACTTC.

This clone was seen a handful of times. The CDR3 DNA reads as TGTGCCGCGACGGACAGGACAGTCCTTCGGGATGAGCAGTTCTTC. Protein product: CAATDRTVLRDEQFF. The V call is TRBV6-1, the J call TRBJ2-1, with 7 bases that match TRBD1. The CDR3 runs to 15 residues. Germline-derived CDR1 and CDR2 are MNHNS and SASEGT. With V trimmed by 11 bases and J by 8 bases, 18 bases remained unmatched.

The gene calls are TRBV27 and TRBJ2-7, with 12 bases identical to TRBD2. The CDR3 runs to 15 residues. Germline V gene sequence: CDR1 MNHEY, CDR2 SMNVEV (reference sequence). J lost 3 bases, V lost 6 bases, and 6 bases had no gene match. The CDR3 is CASRKGLAGSYEQYF. The CDR3 DNA follows: TGTGCCAGCAGGAAAGGACTAGCGGGAAGCTACGAGCAGTACTTC.

The chain couples TRBV19 to TRBJ2-1; TRBD2 agrees at 8 bases. Germline V lookup: CDR1 LNHDA, CDR2 SQIVND (reference sequence). This CDR3 is 13 amino acids long. Trimming removed 4 bases from V and 5 bases from J; junction bases left unmatched: 1. The CDR3 is CASSRREDNEQFF. CDR3 bases: TGTGCCAGTAGTAGGCGGGAGGACAATGAGCAGTTCTTC. Full variable domain (rest looked up from reference TRBV19 and TRBJ2-1): DGGITQSPKYLFRKEGQNVTLSCEQNLNHDAMYWYRQDPGQGLRLIYYSQIVNDFQKGDIAEGYSVSREKKESFPLTVTSAQKNPTAFYLCASSRREDNEQFFGPGTRLTVL.

This chain uses TRBV5-1 with TRBJ2-3; D is undetermined. In germline, CDR1 is SGHRS, CDR2 YFSETQ. The CDR3 loop spans 13 amino acids. Trimming took 6 bases from V and 0 from J, leaving 8 bases between them. CDR3 DNA: TGCGCCAGCACCAACCCTAGCACAGATACGCAGTATTTT. Its protein product is CASTNPSTDTQYF.

The chain uses TRBV7-3 and TRBJ2-1; 13 bases are shared with TRBD2. The germline V gene encodes CDR1 SGHTA and CDR2 FQGTGA. Unmatched junction bases numbered 5, after V lost 5 bases and J lost 7 bases. The CDR3 length is 15 residues. DNA for the CDR3: TGTGCCAGCAGCAAACTAGCGGGAGGGCCAAATGAGCAGTTCTTC. Its translation is CASSKLAGGPNEQFF.